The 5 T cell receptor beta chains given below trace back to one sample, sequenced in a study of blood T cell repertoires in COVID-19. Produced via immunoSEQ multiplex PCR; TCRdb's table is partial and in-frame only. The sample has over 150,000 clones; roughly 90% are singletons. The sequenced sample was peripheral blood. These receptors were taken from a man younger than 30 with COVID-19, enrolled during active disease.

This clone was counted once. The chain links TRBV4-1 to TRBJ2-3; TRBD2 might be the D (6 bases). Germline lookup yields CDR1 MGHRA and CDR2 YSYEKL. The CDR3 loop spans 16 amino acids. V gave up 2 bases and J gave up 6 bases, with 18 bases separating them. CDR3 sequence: CASSQLPGLTMDTQYF. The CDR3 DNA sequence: TGCGCCAGCAGCCAACTACCGGGACTTACAATGGATACGCAGTATTTT.

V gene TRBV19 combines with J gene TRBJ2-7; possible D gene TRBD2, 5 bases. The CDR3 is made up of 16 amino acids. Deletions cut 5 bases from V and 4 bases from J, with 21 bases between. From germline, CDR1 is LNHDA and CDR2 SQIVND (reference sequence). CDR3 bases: TGTGCCAGTAGTTGGGAGCCATCGACCCCTTGGTACGAGCAGTACTTC. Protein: CASSWEPSTPWYEQYF.

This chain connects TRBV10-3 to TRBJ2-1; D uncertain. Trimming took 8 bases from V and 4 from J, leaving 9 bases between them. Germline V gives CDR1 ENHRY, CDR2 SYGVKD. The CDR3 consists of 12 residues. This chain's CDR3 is CAISNRYNEQFF. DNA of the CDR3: TGTGCCATCTCAAATCGGTACAATGAGCAGTTCTTC.

CDR3 protein: CASSQERVTRWSGNTIYF. CDR3 coding DNA: TGTGCCAGCAGCCAAGAACGGGTTACAAGATGGTCTGGAAACACCATATATTTT. V gene TRBV3-1 (or the pseudogene TRBV3-2) combines with J gene TRBJ1-3; D not resolved. V was clipped by 0 bases and J by 1 base, with 16 bases between them. CDR1 LGHDT and CDR2 YNNKEL come from the germline V gene (reference sequence). The CDR3 totals 18 residues.

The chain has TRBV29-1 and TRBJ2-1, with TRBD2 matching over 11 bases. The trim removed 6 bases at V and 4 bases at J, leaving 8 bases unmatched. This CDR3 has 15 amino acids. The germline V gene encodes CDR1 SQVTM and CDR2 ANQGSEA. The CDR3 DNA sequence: TGCAGCGTGGCCCCACTAGCGGGAGTTTACAATGAGCAGTTCTTC. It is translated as CSVAPLAGVYNEQFF.